These 5 T cell receptor beta chains were all obtained from the same sample, sequenced in a study of T-cell memory formation after mild COVID-19. TCRdb recomputed calls from the 5' RACE reads with MiXCR, one row per CDR3 protein. The sample contains roughly 200,000 distinct CDR3 sequences, around 8.8% of which appear only once. The sample comprised PBMCs or a T cell subset sorted from them (not recorded which). Every receptor here comes from a man between 18 and 35 years old who had mild COVID-19 (a few samples of this study predate the infection). Cell type and time point are not known.

This clonotype came up a few times. The CDR3: CASSFADRVYEQYF. CDR3 DNA: TGTGCCAGCAGCTTCGCGGACAGGGTCTACGAGCAGTACTTC. V usage is TRBV5-4 and J usage is TRBJ2-7; TRBD1 aligns across 8 bases. Unmatched junction bases numbered 4, after V lost 2 bases and J lost 3 bases. In germline, CDR1 is SGHNT, CDR2 YYREEE (reference sequence). The CDR3 extends over 14 amino acids.

The V gene is TRBV5-1, the J gene TRBJ1-2, with TRBD1 matching 9 bases. Germline V lookup: CDR1 SGHRS, CDR2 YFSETQ. The CDR3 is 16 residues long. V lost 4 bases to trimming and J lost 4 bases; unmatched junction nucleotides: 11. DNA for the CDR3: TGCGCCAGCAGCCCGGGCGGGACAGGGCCTCCCTATGGCTACACCTTC. Residues: CASSPGGTGPPYGYTF.

This clonotype was seen more than once but under ten times. J is TRBJ2-4 and V is TRBV5-1, with 11 bases identical to TRBD2. Losses at the gene ends were 0 bases for V and 0 bases for J; bases not matched to a gene: 8. Germline V gene lookup returns CDR1 SGHRS and CDR2 YFSETQ. CDR3 length: 19 amino acids. The CDR3 DNA reads TGCGCCAGCAGCTTGGTGGGGCTAGCGGGGGGACTAGCCAAAAACATTCAGTACTTC. This encodes CASSLVGLAGGLAKNIQYF.

The rearrangement uses TRBV9 and TRBJ2-7; D is perhaps TRBD1 (6 bases). Trimming took 0 bases from V and 9 from J, leaving 16 bases between them. Germline V lookup: CDR1 SGDLS, CDR2 YYNGEE. This CDR3 spans 14 amino acids. CDR3 sequence: CASSVDLQGRGQYF. CDR3 nucleotide sequence: TGTGCCAGCAGCGTAGATTTACAGGGAAGGGGGCAGTACTTC.

This clonotype occurred a few times. The chain's CDR3 is CASSGDGSTGYTF. In DNA form, the CDR3 reads TGTGCCAGCTCCGGGGACGGATCAACTGGCTACACCTTC. The chain couples TRBV18 to TRBJ1-2; perhaps TRBD1 as D (5 bases). V dropped 6 bases and J dropped 7 bases, with 15 bases sitting between them. Germline V lookup: CDR1 KGHSH, CDR2 LQKENI. CDR3 length: 13 residues.